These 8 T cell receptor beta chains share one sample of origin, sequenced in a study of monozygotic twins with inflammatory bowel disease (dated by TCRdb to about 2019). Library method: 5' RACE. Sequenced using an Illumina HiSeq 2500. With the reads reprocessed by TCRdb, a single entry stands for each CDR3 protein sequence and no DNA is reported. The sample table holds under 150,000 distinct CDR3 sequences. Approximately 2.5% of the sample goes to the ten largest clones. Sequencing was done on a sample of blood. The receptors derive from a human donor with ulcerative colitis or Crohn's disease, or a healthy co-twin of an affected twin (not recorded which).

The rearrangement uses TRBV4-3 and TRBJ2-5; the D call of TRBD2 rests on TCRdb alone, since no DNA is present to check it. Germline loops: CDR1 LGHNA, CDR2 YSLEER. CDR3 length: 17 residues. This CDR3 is CATPWGNSGGLQETQYF.

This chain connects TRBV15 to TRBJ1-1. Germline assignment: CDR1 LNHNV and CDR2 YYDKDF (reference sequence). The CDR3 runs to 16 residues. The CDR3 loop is CATSRARTAANTEAFF.

CDR3 in amino acids: CANKVYRTGTYEQYF. The rearrangement joins TRBV27 to TRBJ2-7; as DNA is missing, the TRBD1 call by TCRdb cannot be tested. The CDR3 contains 15 residues. Germline assignment: CDR1 MNHEY and CDR2 SMNVEV (reference sequence).

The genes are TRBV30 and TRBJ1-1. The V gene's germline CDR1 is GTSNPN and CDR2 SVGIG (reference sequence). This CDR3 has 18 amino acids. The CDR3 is CAWSATLGRAGKNTEAFF.

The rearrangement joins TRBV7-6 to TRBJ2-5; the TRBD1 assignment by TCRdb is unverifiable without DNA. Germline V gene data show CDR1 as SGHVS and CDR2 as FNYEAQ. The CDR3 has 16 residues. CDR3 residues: CASSFRTAGLGEAQYF.

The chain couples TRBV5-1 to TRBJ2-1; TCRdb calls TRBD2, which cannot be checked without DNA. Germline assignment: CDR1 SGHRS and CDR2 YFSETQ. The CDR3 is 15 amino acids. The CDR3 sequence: CASSLGRVSYNEQFF.

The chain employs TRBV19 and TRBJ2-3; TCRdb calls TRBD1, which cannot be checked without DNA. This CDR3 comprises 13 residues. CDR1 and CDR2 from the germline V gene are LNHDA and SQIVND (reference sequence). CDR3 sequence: CASSPTRADTQYF. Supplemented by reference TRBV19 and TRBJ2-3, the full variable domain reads DGGITQSPKYLFRKEGQNVTLSCEQNLNHDAMYWYRQDPGQGLRLIYYSQIVNDFQKGDIAEGYSVSREKKESFPLTVTSAQKNPTAFYLCASSPTRADTQYFGPGTRLTVL.

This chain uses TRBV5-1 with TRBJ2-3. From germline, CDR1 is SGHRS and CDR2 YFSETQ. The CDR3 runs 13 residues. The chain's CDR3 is CASSLAGTDTQYF.